This T cell receptor (beta chain) was identified during a study of cytomegalovirus exposure and HLA in healthy donors. Study-wide points: The authors listed around 150 TCR beta chains as cytomegalovirus-associated. Reported performance of the classifier showed diagnosis of cytomegalovirus status with high specificity and sensitivity. First-cohort TCR clusters were later found to tend to co-occur in the 120 or so validation repertoires.

Germline values: CDR1 MNHEY, CDR2 SMNVEV (reference sequence). V gave up 8 bases and J gave up 0 bases, with 35 bases separating them. The CDR3 runs to 21 residues. Sequenced by immunoSEQ multiplex PCR; TCRdb stores in-frame clones only, minus some. The sample yields more than 50,000 clones, over 75% seen once. With respect to this clone: Its antigen remains unidentified.

Source material: PBMCs. V usage is TRBV27 and J usage is TRBJ2-7; perhaps TRBD2 as D (7 bases). This TCR derives from a woman aged 25 to 39 in good health and CMV-seronegative. This chain's CDR3 is CASHPGGSEAGHQSVSYEQYF. The CDR3 DNA follows: TGTGCCAGCCACCCCGGGGGGAGCGAAGCGGGACACCAGTCCGTCTCCTACGAGCAGTACTTC.